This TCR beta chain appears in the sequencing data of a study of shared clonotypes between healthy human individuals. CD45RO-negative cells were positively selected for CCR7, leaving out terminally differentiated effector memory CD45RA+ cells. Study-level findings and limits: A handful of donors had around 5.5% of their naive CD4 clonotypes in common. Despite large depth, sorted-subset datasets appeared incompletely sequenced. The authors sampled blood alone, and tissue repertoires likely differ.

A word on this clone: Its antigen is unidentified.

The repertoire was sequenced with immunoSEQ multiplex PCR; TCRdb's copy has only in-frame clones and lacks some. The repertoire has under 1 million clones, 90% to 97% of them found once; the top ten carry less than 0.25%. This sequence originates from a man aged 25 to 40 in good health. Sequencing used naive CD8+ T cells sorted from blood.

CDR3 amino acids: CATSYMVGLETQYF. The CDR3, as DNA: TGTGCCACCAGCTATATGGTAGGGCTGGAGACCCAGTACTTC. The genes are TRBV15 and TRBJ2-5; D call uncertain. V lost 5 bases and J 5 bases, leaving 15 bases between the germline ends. The CDR3 has 14 amino acids. Germline V gene data show CDR1 as LNHNV and CDR2 as YYDKDF (reference sequence).